This is a list of T cell receptor beta chains from one sample in a study of early T cells in non-severe SARS-CoV-2 infection. TCRdb processed the 5' RACE reads anew with MiXCR; each CDR3 protein has one entry. The repertoire holds more than 65,000 distinct CDR3 sequences, with 13% as singletons. Sequencing used whole blood. These receptors were collected from an adult who was a healthcare worker with PCR-confirmed SARS-CoV-2 infection or an uninfected control (not recorded which). Each CDR3 is given with its conserved first and last residue. Only part of the rows carry a size: once, few, many, or a class if the clone is expanded.

clone_size v_call cdr3_aa
. TRBV29-1 CSGGQGNTEAFF
few TRBV2 CASNDRTRMSPLHF
. TRBV6-2/TRBV6-3 CASSYFGNQPQHF
many TRBV29-1 CSVEARTNTDTQYF
many TRBV6-5 CASRGPGTDTQYF
. TRBV7-9 CASSSNRDPLETLHF
many TRBV9 CASSVFDSSGEQYF
few TRBV5-1 CASSPGTLQNTEAFF
many TRBV12-3/TRBV12-4 CASSFWGNAKNIQYF
. TRBV9 CASSAGSLGASELFF
many TRBV29-1 CSVERLAGETQYF
few TRBV11-2 CASSLRTAYEQYF
many TRBV5-6 CASSLGRGIQYF
. TRBV12-3/TRBV12-4 CASSLRTGNYEQYF
few TRBV7-2 CASSPRADTQYF